This T cell receptor beta chain originates from a study of blood T cell repertoires in COVID-19. Overall study: Collection of acute and convalescent COVID-19 samples took place in the United States, Italy and Spain.

V was clipped by 5 bases and J by 5 bases; unmatched bases: 2. Germline-derived CDR1 and CDR2 are MNHEY and SVGAGI. This CDR3 comprises 13 residues. Per the original data handling: Amplified reference gene primers provided the basis for estimating nucleated cell counts. TCRdb's copy holds only in-frame clones and misses some; the assay was immunoSEQ multiplex PCR. That table furnishes V, J and clone size, whereas the DNA furnished D and trimming. The data contain about 200,000 clones, over 75% of them singletons. V is TRBV6-5 and J is TRBJ2-5; 10 bases are shared with TRBD2. The clonotype comes from a man over 45 with acute or convalescent COVID-19. The sequencing input was peripheral blood. This chain's CDR3 is CASSPGLAETQYF. CDR3 sequence (DNA): TGTGCCAGCAGTCCGGGACTAGCGGAGACCCAGTACTTC.